These 26 T cell receptor beta chains share one sample of origin, sequenced in a study of shared clonotypes between healthy human individuals. Clones were sequenced by immunoSEQ multiplex PCR, and TCRdb holds only the in-frame ones, with some missing. Of about 690,000 clones in the sample, about 92% are singletons; the top ten hold 34%. The source material was memory CD8+ T cells from PBMCs. Subset of the sample: CD45RO+ cells pooled with CCR7-negative TemRA cells. Receptors originate from a man in his late teens or twenties in good health. Some clones in this sample may be carry-over from other donors' samples.

The table lists this clone with a few counts. The identical CDR3 is also encoded by other nucleotide sequences in the sample. V and J are TRBV5-4 and TRBJ1-1; TRBD1 matches at 8 bases. Germline V gene lookup returns CDR1 SGHNT and CDR2 YYREEE (reference sequence). The CDR3 consists of 14 residues. Losses at the gene ends were 2 bases for V and 4 bases for J; bases not matched to a gene: 4. The CDR3 bases are TGTGCCAGCAGCTTAACTACAGGGGGCACTGAAGCTTTCTTT. Encoded protein: CASSLTTGGTEAFF.

J is TRBJ1-4 and V is TRBV7-2; a possible D gene is TRBD1 (6 bases). V lost 5 bases and J lost 8, with 18 bases in between. CDR3 size: 15 residues. Germline CDR1 SGHTA, CDR2 FQGNSA. In DNA, the CDR3 is TGTGCCAGCAGCCCAAAGGGGGGACCGTGGGAAAAACTGTTTTTT. It codes for CASSPKGGPWEKLFF.

The CDR3 DNA reads TGTGCCAGCAGTCCACAGGGGGCGGATGGCTACACCTTC. Translating it yields CASSPQGADGYTF. The V and J genes are TRBV5-4 and TRBJ1-2; 9 bases align to TRBD1. The CDR3 loop spans 13 amino acids. Per germline, CDR1 SGHNT and CDR2 YYREEE (reference sequence). J lost 6 bases, V lost 5 bases, and 5 bases had no gene match.

This clone was counted a few times. The chain links TRBV28 to TRBJ1-1, with unresolved D. V lost 5 bases to trimming and J lost 1 base, with 8 bases between them. This CDR3 spans 13 amino acids. Germline V gene data show CDR1 as MDHEN and CDR2 as SYDVKM. CDR3 region: CASSLRRNTEAFF. DNA for the CDR3: TGTGCCAGCAGTCTGAGGAGGAACACTGAAGCTTTCTTT. The entire variable domain, with the rest obtained from reference TRBV28 and TRBJ1-1, is as follows: DVKVTQSSRYLVKRTGEKVFLECVQDMDHENMFWYRQDPGLGLRLIYFSYDVKMKEKGDIPEGYSVSREKKERFSLILESASTNQTSMYLCASSLRRNTEAFFGQGTRLTVV.

V gene TRBV29-1 combines with J gene TRBJ2-3; D not resolved. V shed 4 bases and J shed 6 bases, with 8 bases lying between them. The CDR3 runs 11 residues. The V gene's germline CDR1 is SQVTM and CDR2 ANQGSEA. DNA for the CDR3: TGCAGCGTTGTCGGGCCGGATACGCAGTATTTT. Its protein is CSVVGPDTQYF.

The V gene is TRBV6-6, the J gene TRBJ1-5, with a tentative D call TRBD1 (5 bases). From germline, CDR1 is MNHNY and CDR2 SVGAGI (reference sequence). The CDR3 totals 16 residues. Trimming took off 4 bases at V and 7 bases at J, with 20 bases between the two ends. CDR3 amino acids: CASSSDPGGGRQPQHF. The CDR3 coding sequence is TGTGCCAGCAGTTCCGACCCGGGGGGAGGCAGGCAGCCCCAGCATTTT.

The chain combines TRBV6-6 with TRBJ2-5; 9 bases fit TRBD2. Losses at the gene ends were 6 bases for V and 0 bases for J; bases not matched to a gene: 5. Looked up from germline, CDR1 is MNHNY and CDR2 is SVGAGI (reference sequence). The CDR3 has 15 amino acids. CDR3 bases: TGTGCCAGCAGATCGACTAGCGGACACCAAGAGACCCAGTACTTC. It specifies CASRSTSGHQETQYF.

This chain links TRBV27 with TRBJ2-7; no firm D call. Germline V gene data show CDR1 as MNHEY and CDR2 as SMNVEV (reference sequence). V was trimmed by 5 bases and J by 3 bases, leaving 14 bases between them. The CDR3 totals 14 residues. This CDR3 reads CASSPIGSLYEQYF. The CDR3 nucleotides are TGTGCCAGCAGTCCAATCGGGTCGCTCTACGAGCAGTACTTC.

The chain carries TRBV27 and TRBJ2-1; 7 bases fit TRBD1. The trim removed 5 bases at V and 0 bases at J, leaving 4 bases unmatched. Germline CDR1 MNHEY, CDR2 SMNVEV (reference sequence). The CDR3 spans 15 residues. This chain's CDR3 is CASSMGQNSYNEQFF. Written as DNA, the CDR3 is TGTGCCAGCAGTATGGGACAGAACTCCTACAATGAGCAGTTCTTC.

V and J are TRBV9 and TRBJ2-5; D gene ambiguous. Germline lookup yields CDR1 SGDLS and CDR2 YYNGEE. This CDR3 spans 14 amino acids. Deletions cut 5 bases from V and 4 bases from J, with 15 bases between. CDR3 DNA sequence: TGTGCCAGCAGTGTCTCTTTCTGGCGAGAGACCCAGTACTTC. Amino acid sequence: CASSVSFWRETQYF.

The J gene is TRBJ1-1, the V gene TRBV9; D perhaps matches TRBD1 (5 bases). With 4 bases removed from V and 4 bases from J, the gap between germline ends came to 17 bases. Looked up from germline, CDR1 is SGDLS and CDR2 is YYNGEE. The CDR3 is made up of 15 amino acids. The CDR3 region has the DNA TGTGCCAGCAGCCACAACGTGGGGGGTTTCACTGAAGCTTTCTTT. Its translation is CASSHNVGGFTEAFF.

The V gene is TRBV9, the J gene TRBJ2-7; 14 nucleotides line up with TRBD2. V dropped 4 bases and J dropped 3; count of bases not matched to a gene: 6. CDR1 and CDR2 (germline): SGDLS, YYNGEE. CDR3 length equals 16 residues. The CDR3, as DNA: TGTGCCAGCAGCACAGGGACTAGCGGGAGAGACTACGAGCAGTACTTC. Translated: CASSTGTSGRDYEQYF.

The chain combines TRBV19 with TRBJ1-2, with 7 bases aligning to TRBD1. CDR1 is LNHDA and CDR2 is SQIVND in the germline V gene (reference sequence). V gave up 6 bases and J gave up 6 bases; unmatched junction bases: 7. CDR3 length: 13 amino acids. The CDR3 DNA sequence: TGTGCCAGTAGCCCGACAGGGTTTCATGGCTACACCTTC. This encodes CASSPTGFHGYTF.

This chain uses TRBV7-3 with TRBJ2-7, with 7 bases matching TRBD1. The ends lost 1 base at V and 5 bases at J; junction bases unmatched: 2. Germline V CDR1 and CDR2: SGHTA, FQGTGA. This CDR3 contains 13 residues. In nucleotides, the CDR3 is TGTGCCAGCAGCTTAAAAGGGGGCAACGAGCAGTACTTC. Residues: CASSLKGGNEQYF.

As for this clone: This same CDR3 is encoded by further DNA sequences in the sample. The chain is built from TRBV9 and TRBJ2-7; possible D gene TRBD2, 6 bases. Germline CDR1 and CDR2: SGDLS and YYNGEE. V gave up 2 bases and J gave up 2 bases, with 14 bases separating them. The CDR3 has 15 amino acids. The CDR3 nucleotides are TGTGCCAGCAGCGTGGGGGACTCCAGTACCTACGAGCAGTACTTC. It translates to CASSVGDSSTYEQYF.

The chain has TRBV6-6 and TRBJ1-1; unclear D gene. CDR3 length equals 15 residues. V was cut by 0 bases and J by 0 bases, with 8 bases left in between. CDR1 MNHNY and CDR2 SVGAGI come from the germline V gene (reference sequence). CDR3 in DNA: TGTGCCAGCAGTTACTCGAGTGGATTGAACACTGAAGCTTTCTTT. Translating it yields CASSYSSGLNTEAFF.

The chain uses TRBV11-1 and TRBJ2-1; TRBD2 aligns across 10 bases. CDR3 length: 15 amino acids. Germline CDR1 SGHAT, CDR2 FQDESV (reference sequence). J was trimmed by 9 bases and V by 6 bases; bases with no gene match: 11. The CDR3 bases are TGTGCCAGCAGTTCCCGGACTAGCGGAGGGGGTGAGCAGTTCTTC. This gives the protein CASSSRTSGGGEQFF. Combining the CDR3 with reference TRBV11-1 and TRBJ2-1 gives the whole variable domain EAEVAQSPRYKITEKSQAVAFWCDPISGHATLYWYRQILGQGPELLVQFQDESVVDDSQLPKDRFSAERLKGVDSTLKIQPAELGDSAMYLCASSSRTSGGGEQFFGPGTRLTVL.

CDR3 sequence reads: CASSRLTGPSYEQYF. CDR3 coding DNA: TGCGCCAGCAGCCGGTTGACAGGACCCTCCTACGAGCAGTACTTC. V is TRBV4-3 and J is TRBJ2-7; perhaps TRBD1 as D (6 bases). Germline CDR1 reads LGHNA; CDR2 reads YSLEER. With 4 bases removed from V and 0 bases from J, the gap between germline ends came to 13 bases. This CDR3 has 15 amino acids.

Details on this clone: The sample has other DNA sequences that encode this CDR3 too. V gene TRBV19 combines with J gene TRBJ1-1; the D is unclear. With 3 bases removed from V and 4 bases from J, the gap between germline ends came to 6 bases. The CDR3 loop spans 12 amino acids. Germline V gene sequence: CDR1 LNHDA, CDR2 SQIVND (reference sequence). The CDR3 DNA is TGTGCCAGTAGTATTGACGGCACTGAAGCTTTCTTT. Its protein is CASSIDGTEAFF. The entire variable domain, with the rest obtained from reference TRBV19 and TRBJ1-1, is as follows: DGGITQSPKYLFRKEGQNVTLSCEQNLNHDAMYWYRQDPGQGLRLIYYSQIVNDFQKGDIAEGYSVSREKKESFPLTVTSAQKNPTAFYLCASSIDGTEAFFGQGTRLTVV.

The chain links TRBV29-1 to TRBJ1-1; unclear D gene. The CDR3 length is 12 residues. V was shortened by 6 bases and J by 1 base, with 9 bases between the two germline ends. Germline loops: CDR1 SQVTM, CDR2 ANQGSEA. CDR3 protein: CSVPAPNTEAFF. The CDR3 bases are TGCAGCGTCCCGGCCCCGAACACTGAAGCTTTCTTT.

The chain links TRBV4-1 to TRBJ1-2, with 8 bases fitting TRBD1. This CDR3 is 15 amino acids long. The V gene's germline CDR1 is MGHRA and CDR2 YSYEKL. With V trimmed by 4 bases and J by 0 bases, 4 bases remained unmatched. In DNA form, the CDR3 reads TGCGCCAGCAGCCCCCAGGGGGCGTCTAACTATGGCTACACCTTC. Protein product: CASSPQGASNYGYTF.

The chain recombines TRBV9 with TRBJ1-1; TRBD1 aligns across 7 bases. The CDR3 runs 15 residues. V was clipped by 3 bases and J by 5 bases; unmatched bases: 10. In germline, CDR1 is SGDLS, CDR2 YYNGEE. CDR3 residues: CASSEGGDSRTEAFF. The CDR3 nucleotides are TGTGCCAGCAGCGAAGGAGGGGACAGCCGGACTGAAGCTTTCTTT. The full variable domain, in which reference TRBV9 and TRBJ1-1 provide the parts outside the CDR3, is DSGVTQTPKHLITATGQRVTLRCSPRSGDLSVYWYQQSLDQGLQFLIQYYNGEERAKGNILERFSAQQFPDLHSELNLSSLELGDSALYFCASSEGGDSRTEAFFGQGTRLTVV.

This sequence joins TRBV7-3 and TRBJ2-6; D is perhaps TRBD1 (5 bases). Germline lookup yields CDR1 SGHTA and CDR2 FQGTGA. Trimming took 3 bases from V and 2 from J, leaving 20 bases between them. The CDR3 extends over 19 amino acids. In nucleotides, the CDR3 is TGTGCCAGCAGCTTGCTGCCGGCAGGGTCGGCCGCTGGGGCCAACGTCCTGACTTTC. It yields the protein CASSLLPAGSAAGANVLTF.

In its sample, this clone was seen once. J is TRBJ2-7 and V is TRBV6-5; no definite D call. Germline CDR1 reads MNHEY; CDR2 reads SVGAGI. The CDR3 totals 13 residues. Trimming stripped 0 bases from V and 3 bases from J, with 6 bases between. DNA for the CDR3: TGTGCCAGCAGTTACTCGGCCCACTACGAGCAGTACTTC. Its translation: CASSYSAHYEQYF.

The V call is TRBV28, the J call TRBJ2-7; 9 bases are shared with TRBD2. The CDR3 runs 14 residues. The trim removed 2 bases at V and 5 bases at J, leaving 4 bases unmatched. Germline CDR1 reads MDHEN; CDR2 reads SYDVKM. The CDR3 region has the DNA TGTGCCAGCAGTTTAGCGGGAGGGGGTAACGAGCAGTACTTC. Its protein product is CASSLAGGGNEQYF.

This sequence joins TRBV19 and TRBJ2-4; a possible D gene is TRBD2 (5 bases). The V end lost 3 bases, the J end lost 0 bases, and 12 bases lay between the germline ends. The germline gives CDR1 LNHDA, CDR2 SQIVND (reference sequence). The CDR3 extends over 16 amino acids. CDR3 coding DNA: TGTGCCAGTAGTATTCGGGAAAACCTAGCCAAAAACATTCAGTACTTC. Amino acid sequence: CASSIRENLAKNIQYF. Using reference TRBV19 and TRBJ2-4 for the parts outside the CDR3, the full variable domain is DGGITQSPKYLFRKEGQNVTLSCEQNLNHDAMYWYRQDPGQGLRLIYYSQIVNDFQKGDIAEGYSVSREKKESFPLTVTSAQKNPTAFYLCASSIRENLAKNIQYFGAGTRLSVL.